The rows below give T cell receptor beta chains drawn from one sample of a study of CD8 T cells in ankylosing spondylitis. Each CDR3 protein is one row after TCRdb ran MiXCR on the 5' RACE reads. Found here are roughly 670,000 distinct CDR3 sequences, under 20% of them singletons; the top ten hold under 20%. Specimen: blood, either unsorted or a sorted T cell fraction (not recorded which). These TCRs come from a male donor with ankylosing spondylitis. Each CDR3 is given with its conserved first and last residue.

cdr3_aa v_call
CASSAGTGGNTIYF TRBV18
CASSFVTGGGSGSENEQFF TRBV5-1
CASSPPAGGSTDTQYF TRBV27
CASSPGPPEEKLFF TRBV12-3/TRBV12-4
CASSPLGAGASYEQYF TRBV27
CASSLLSPLNTEAFF TRBV7-9
CASSPDRGYEQYF TRBV5-6
CASSPPGTRQGDTQYF TRBV18
CASRPGTWIEAFF TRBV27
CASRRAWDEQFF TRBV28
CSVEVRGQKNEKLFF TRBV29-1
CASSLSGTGNYNEQFF TRBV7-3
CSATRDSNQPQHF TRBV20-1
CAISDLGTGHVRAFF TRBV10-3
CASSVVGSEETQYF TRBV9
CASSPTPHLTEAFF TRBV4-1
CASSVGGAGTQYF TRBV9
CASSGDSTDTQYF TRBV6-4
CASSQVPVPDTQYF TRBV3-1
CASSPSYSTDTQYF TRBV4-3
CASSDTRRGPPYGYTF TRBV6-1
CASSPIVQGGNTEAFF TRBV5-1
CASSRGGVGNTEAFF TRBV4-1
CSATMGLARNEQFF TRBV20-1
CSAKPPGTSTGELFF TRBV20-1
CASSPRTSPTRESQYF TRBV12-3/TRBV12-4
CASSPRGRQGVDYGYTF TRBV6-1
CASSKMTGGNEQFF TRBV12-3/TRBV12-4
CASSSRLDRDQETQYF TRBV5-1
CASSLASASYEQYF TRBV5-6
CASSVGGVEETQYF TRBV5-5
CASSPLGLAGESRYGELFF TRBV6-2/TRBV6-3
CASSSTGPGTEAFF TRBV11-2
CASSLRPPEGYTF TRBV7-9
CASSPGTGFYRFF TRBV5-1
CASMEGTSNQPQHF TRBV12-3/TRBV12-4
CAISGKLQEETQYF TRBV10-3
CRAVGGLADTQYF TRBV20-1
CASSLLVLAVNEQFF TRBV5-1
CASSLEGATRLGTGELFF TRBV5-1
CASSQGHSGGSNTGELFF TRBV3-1
CASSLVADRLAYEQYF TRBV11-2
CASSPRGWADTQYF TRBV5-1
CSAREGLAGGPRFAGELFF TRBV20-1
CASSQESATYEQYF TRBV4-1
CASSQVGLSIYGYTF TRBV4-1
CASTNGWNSYEQYF TRBV2
CASSLEPQPSYGYTF TRBV11-2
CASSLDGGLDEQYF TRBV11-2
CATSDTLAGAYNEQFF TRBV24-1
CATSTRAGVSYNEQFF TRBV15
CASSQDAGGPLDTQYF TRBV3-1
CASTPWAGMNEQYF TRBV6-1
CATSRDDRRDAEAFF TRBV15
CASSSPNPGYGYTF TRBV11-2